These 27 T cell receptor beta chains originate from one sample sequenced in a study of T cells in Graves' hyperthyroidism and ophthalmopathy. Amplification of TCR beta CDR3 regions used RNA as the template. The TCR CDR3 was amplified in a first-round RT-PCR using the HTBI primer set. MiXCR was run by TCRdb on the multiplex PCR reads, yielding one entry per CDR3 protein. The table lists about 360,000 distinct CDR3 sequences, 15% to 20% of them singletons. The specimen was blood. Source of these receptors: a woman under 30 with Graves' hyperthyroidism.

V is TRBV5-1 and J is TRBJ1-5, with 7 bases aligning to TRBD1. J lost 6 bases, V lost 4 bases, and 13 bases had no gene match. The V gene's germline CDR1 is SGHRS and CDR2 YFSETQ. CDR3 size: 16 residues. CDR3 DNA sequence: TGCGCCAGCAGCCCTGGGACAGTCGGAGGGGGTCAGCCCCAGCATTTT. Translation: CASSPGTVGGGQPQHF.

This clonotype was seen at least ten times. The chain couples TRBV27 to TRBJ1-2; a weak D match, TRBD1 (5 bases). This CDR3 spans 15 amino acids. Germline CDR1 is MNHEY and CDR2 is SMNVEV (reference sequence). V was clipped by 4 bases and J by 3 bases, with 15 bases between them. The CDR3 nucleotides are TGTGCCAGCAGTTCCAGACAGCCAAGGGACTATGGCTACACCTTC. It translates to CASSSRQPRDYGYTF.

In its sample, this clonotype was seen a few times. The chain joins TRBV6-2 or TRBV6-3 to TRBJ2-6; 11 bases fit TRBD1. Per the germline V gene, CDR1 is MNHEY and CDR2 is SVGEGT. This CDR3 region has 19 residues. V gave up 1 base and J gave up 4 bases; unmatched junction bases: 9. CDR3 protein: CASSYLSGTGGTGANVLTF. CDR3 nucleotide sequence: TGTGCCAGCAGTTACTTATCCGGGACAGGGGGTACGGGGGCCAACGTCCTGACTTTC.

This clonotype was detected ten times or more. The chain carries TRBV27 and TRBJ1-2, with TRBD1 matching over 7 bases. From germline, CDR1 is MNHEY and CDR2 SMNVEV (reference sequence). CDR3 length: 12 amino acids. V lost 10 bases and J lost 8; bases outside the gene matches: 10. CDR3 DNA sequence: TGTGCCACCAAACAGGGGTGGTACGGCTACACCTTC. Amino acid sequence: CATKQGWYGYTF.

This clonotype occurred many times. The chain links TRBV20-1 to TRBJ1-1; D unresolved. Per germline, CDR1 DFQATT and CDR2 SNEGSKA (reference sequence). The CDR3 has 12 residues. With 6 bases removed from V and 0 bases from J, the gap between germline ends came to 8 bases. The chain's CDR3 is CSASVMNTEAFF. The DNA for the CDR3 is TGCAGTGCATCGGTGATGAACACTGAAGCTTTCTTT.

The chain links TRBV6-1 to TRBJ1-1; 7 nucleotides match TRBD1. Germline trimming cut 11 bases from V and 6 bases from J; bases unmatched to any gene: 9. Germline-derived CDR1 and CDR2 are MNHNS and SASEGT. The CDR3 has 12 amino acids. CDR3 nucleotide sequence: TGTGCCGCACAGAGGGGGCGGTCTGAAGCTTTCTTT. Protein sequence: CAAQRGRSEAFF.

This clonotype was seen at least ten times. This chain links TRBV15 with TRBJ2-1; the match to TRBD1 covers 9 bases. Per the germline V gene, CDR1 is LNHNV and CDR2 is YYDKDF (reference sequence). Losses at the gene ends were 1 base for V and 6 bases for J; bases not matched to a gene: 4. The CDR3 has 15 residues. Written as DNA, the CDR3 is TGTGCCACCAGCAGAGGGACAGGGGATACCAATGAGCAGTTCTTC. This codes for CATSRGTGDTNEQFF.

The sample holds many counts of this clonotype. The V call is TRBV27, the J call TRBJ2-7; D remains unclear. Germline CDR1 and CDR2: MNHEY and SMNVEV (reference sequence). The CDR3 sequence is 14 residues long. The V end was cut by 0 bases, the J end by 4 bases, with 10 bases between. CDR3 sequence: CASSLSRSEYEQYF. The CDR3 coding sequence is TGTGCCAGCAGTTTATCGAGGTCGGAGTACGAGCAGTACTTC.

This clonotype was detected many times. This sequence joins TRBV6-1 and TRBJ1-5, with D uncertain. This CDR3 has 12 amino acids. CDR1 is MNHNS, CDR2 SASEGT, per germline. Trimming stripped 9 bases from V and 0 bases from J, with 6 bases between. The CDR3 sequence: CASQSSNQPQHF. Written as DNA, the CDR3 is TGTGCCAGTCAGAGTAGCAATCAGCCCCAGCATTTT.

This clonotype was detected ten times or more. The rearrangement uses TRBV20-1 and TRBJ2-7; 7 nucleotides agree with TRBD2. CDR3 size: 14 residues. With V trimmed by 3 bases and J by 3 bases, 8 bases remained unmatched. Germline V CDR1 and CDR2: DFQATT, SNEGSKA (reference sequence). The CDR3 loop reads CSARSSGSYYEQYF. The CDR3 DNA follows: TGCAGTGCTAGGAGTAGCGGGTCCTACTACGAGCAGTACTTC.

Only a few counts were recorded for this clonotype. The junction departs from germline at one end; a sequencing error may be responsible. This chain links TRBV20-1 with TRBJ2-7; a weak D match, TRBD2 (7 bases). Germline V gene lookup returns CDR1 DFQATT and CDR2 SNEGSKA (reference sequence). The CDR3 is 15 amino acids. DNA of the CDR3: TGCAGTGCCTCGAGAGGGGGGGGGCCAACCTACGGGCAGTACTTC. It specifies CSASRGGGPTYGQYF.

The gene calls are TRBV20-1 and TRBJ2-7; weak D call: TRBD2 (5 bases). V lost 0 bases and J 4 bases, leaving 16 bases between the germline ends. The V gene's germline CDR1 is DFQATT and CDR2 SNEGSKA (reference sequence). This CDR3 has 15 amino acids. The CDR3 region has the DNA TGCAGTGCTAGAGATTACGGGAAAGGGAATTACGAGCAGTACTTC. Translation: CSARDYGKGNYEQYF.

This clonotype came up many times. The chain recombines TRBV5-1 with TRBJ2-2, with no clear D. CDR3 length equals 14 residues. Deletions cut 0 bases from V and 4 bases from J, with 7 bases between. The V gene's germline CDR1 is SGHRS and CDR2 YFSETQ. CDR3 sequence: CASSLAGGTGELFF. The CDR3 DNA reads as TGCGCCAGCAGCTTGGCAGGCGGCACCGGGGAGCTGTTTTTT. The full variable domain, in which reference TRBV5-1 and TRBJ2-2 provide the parts outside the CDR3, is KAGVTQTPRYLIKTRGQQVTLSCSPISGHRSVSWYQQTPGQGLQFLFEYFSETQRNKGNFPGRFSGRQFSNSRSEMNVSTLELGDSALYLCASSLAGGTGELFFGEGSRLTVL.

Comments on this clonotype: Germline and junction disagree at one end, which may indicate a read error. The V call is TRBV6-1, the J call TRBJ2-1, with 10 bases that match TRBD2. The CDR3 spans 15 residues. CDR1 is MNHNS, CDR2 SASEGT, per germline. The chain's CDR3 is CASSEASGGANEKFF. In DNA form, the CDR3 reads TGTGCCAGCAGTGAAGCGAGCGGGGGGGCAAATGAGAAGTTCTTC.

This clonotype was seen ten or more times. This chain connects TRBV5-1 to TRBJ1-2; tentatively, D is TRBD1 (6 bases). The CDR3 loop spans 13 amino acids. Germline CDR1 reads SGHRS; CDR2 reads YFSETQ. V was cut by 5 bases and J by 5 bases, with 13 bases left in between. CDR3 loop: CASSIDRRYGYTF. CDR3 nucleotide sequence: TGCGCCAGCAGTATCGACAGGAGATATGGCTACACCTTC.

This clonotype appeared many times. The chain combines TRBV7-8 with TRBJ2-7; the D is unclear. CDR1 and CDR2 from the germline V gene are SGHVS and FQNEAQ. V was clipped by 3 bases and J by 0 bases, with 9 bases between them. The length of the CDR3 is 14 residues. The CDR3 DNA reads TGTGCCAGCAGCTTCTCAGCGACCTCCTACGAGCAGTACTTC. Its protein product is CASSFSATSYEQYF. The whole variable domain, filled in from reference TRBV7-8 and TRBJ2-7, reads GAGVSQSPRYKVAKRGQDVALRCDPISGHVSLFWYQQALGQGPEFLTYFQNEAQLDKSGLPSDRFFAERPEGSVSTLKIQRTQQEDSAVYLCASSFSATSYEQYFGPGTRLTVT.

This clonotype was observed many times. The chain recombines TRBV5-5 with TRBJ1-5; D might be TRBD1 (6 bases). Germline V gives CDR1 SGHKS, CDR2 YYEKEE (reference sequence). CDR3 length equals 15 residues. V lost 6 bases to trimming and J lost 6 bases, with 19 bases between them. The CDR3 loop reads CASTRGPGERQPQHF. As DNA, the CDR3 is TGTGCCAGCACCCGGGGCCCAGGGGAGCGTCAGCCCCAGCATTTT.

In this sample, this clonotype turned up many times. The rearrangement uses TRBV7-6 and TRBJ1-1; TRBD1 is a possible D gene (5 bases). V lost 5 bases and J lost 5, with 12 bases in between. The CDR3 spans 13 residues. Germline assignment: CDR1 SGHVS and CDR2 FNYEAQ. CDR3 bases: TGTGCCAGCAGCAATGACCAGGGTACTGAAGCTTTCTTT. Its protein product is CASSNDQGTEAFF.

This clonotype occurred many times. J is TRBJ1-5 and V is TRBV6-4; a weak D match, TRBD1 (6 bases). Germline CDR1 MRHNA, CDR2 SNTAGT. V was shortened by 6 bases and J by 3 bases, with 21 bases between the two germline ends. The CDR3 is made up of 17 amino acids. This CDR3 is CASSPVGRGGPNQPQHF. The CDR3 nucleotides read TGTGCCAGCAGCCCAGTGGGCAGGGGAGGTCCCAATCAGCCCCAGCATTTT.

This clonotype was detected ten times or more. V usage is TRBV28 and J usage is TRBJ2-7, with a tentative D call TRBD1 (6 bases). Germline lookup yields CDR1 MDHEN and CDR2 SYDVKM. V was trimmed by 6 bases and J by 12 bases, leaving 21 bases between them. CDR3 size: 13 residues. Here the CDR3 reads CASSPLQGRVAYF. CDR3 DNA sequence: TGTGCCAGCAGCCCGCTACAGGGAAGGGTAGCGTACTTC. Full variable domain (rest looked up from reference TRBV28 and TRBJ2-7): DVKVTQSSRYLVKRTGEKVFLECVQDMDHENMFWYRQDPGLGLRLIYFSYDVKMKEKGDIPEGYSVSREKKERFSLILESASTNQTSMYLCASSPLQGRVAYFGPGTRLTVT.

This clonotype has ten or more counts. The chain couples TRBV11-2 to TRBJ2-3, with D maybe TRBD2 (5 bases). Germline V gene lookup returns CDR1 SGHAT and CDR2 FQNNGV. The CDR3 is 15 amino acids. V lost 5 bases and J 1 base, leaving 13 bases between the germline ends. CDR3 in amino acids: CASSLRPGGTDTQYF. CDR3 DNA: TGTGCCAGCAGCCTAAGACCCGGGGGCACAGATACGCAGTATTTT. Full variable domain (missing parts from reference TRBV11-2 and TRBJ2-3): EAGVAQSPRYKIIEKRQSVAFWCNPISGHATLYWYQQILGQGPKLLIQFQNNGVVDDSQLPKDRFSAERLKGVDSTLKIQPAKLEDSAVYLCASSLRPGGTDTQYFGPGTRLTVL.

This clonotype has at least ten counts. V usage is TRBV12-3 or TRBV12-4 and J usage is TRBJ1-1; D uncertain. V was clipped by 5 bases and J by 2 bases, with 15 bases between them. The CDR3 totals 15 residues. The CDR3 DNA follows: TGTGCCAGCAGTCGTCCGTTCGGGAGTAACACTGAAGCTTTCTTT. Encoded protein: CASSRPFGSNTEAFF.

In this sample, this clonotype turned up many times. The V and J genes are TRBV6-1 and TRBJ2-7; 11 bases agree with TRBD2. This CDR3 has 15 residues. CDR1 and CDR2 from the germline V gene are MNHNS and SASEGT. V shed 4 bases, J shed 0 bases, and the junction held 2 bases outside the gene matches. CDR3 amino acids: CASSGTSGGSYEQYF. The CDR3 nucleotides are TGTGCCAGCAGTGGCACTAGCGGGGGCTCCTACGAGCAGTACTTC.

This clonotype was seen only once. The V call is TRBV12-3 or TRBV12-4, the J call TRBJ1-1, with 7 bases identical to TRBD1. Trimming took 6 bases from V and 2 from J; bases not matched to a gene: 6. The CDR3 has 14 amino acids. CDR3 bases: TGTGCCAGCAGCTCACGGGACAGCAACACTGAAGCTTTCTTT. It specifies CASSSRDSNTEAFF.

Only a few counts were recorded for this clonotype. The rearrangement uses TRBV6-1 and TRBJ2-5; 10 bases fit TRBD1. Germline V gene lookup returns CDR1 MNHNS and CDR2 SASEGT. This CDR3 region has 16 residues. V lost 5 bases, J lost 5 bases, and 11 bases stayed unmatched. In DNA form, the CDR3 reads TGTGCCAGCAGTCGGAGAGGGACAGGGGCCCGGGAGACCCAGTACTTC. This translates into CASSRRGTGARETQYF.

This clonotype was found many times. The chain joins TRBV5-1 to TRBJ2-5; tentatively, D is TRBD1 (6 bases). Looked up from germline, CDR1 is SGHRS and CDR2 is YFSETQ. The CDR3 contains 18 residues. Trimming removed 2 bases at V and 5 bases at J, with 25 bases between. DNA for the CDR3: TGCGCCAGCAGCTTTACTACCCTAACTACAGGGTCGGGTGAGACCCAGTACTTC. Translating gives CASSFTTLTTGSGETQYF.

This clonotype was observed many times. This rearrangement joins TRBV4-1 to TRBJ1-2, with D unresolved. With 4 bases removed from V and 3 bases from J, the gap between germline ends came to 21 bases. The CDR3 consists of 17 residues. Looked up from germline, CDR1 is MGHRA and CDR2 is YSYEKL. The CDR3 loop reads CASSPWYRARLYYGYTF. In DNA, the CDR3 is TGCGCCAGCAGCCCTTGGTATAGGGCACGGCTCTACTATGGCTACACCTTC.